What follows are 32 T cell receptor beta chains derived from one specimen sequenced in a study of shared clonotypes between healthy human individuals. TCRdb's copy holds only in-frame clones and misses some; the assay was immunoSEQ multiplex PCR. The sample has some 530,000 clones, approximately 78% seen once. The sample comprised PBMCs. These receptors were obtained from a woman in her thirties or forties in good health. Some clones in this sample may be carry-over from other donors' samples.

Worth noting for this clone: The sample contains more than one DNA sequence encoding this CDR3. The chain links TRBV2 to TRBJ2-1; D gene ambiguous. V shed 6 bases and J shed 4 bases, with 4 bases lying between them. The CDR3 loop spans 11 amino acids. In germline, CDR1 is SNHLY, CDR2 FYNNEI. The CDR3 nucleotides are TGTGCCAGCAGCGAATACAATGAGCAGTTCTTC. The encoded protein is CASSEYNEQFF.

The V and J genes are TRBV2 and TRBJ1-2; 12 bases are a match to TRBD1. From germline, CDR1 is SNHLY and CDR2 FYNNEI. This CDR3 spans 14 amino acids. The V segment lost 7 bases and the J segment 5 bases; nucleotides outside the gene matches: 5. The CDR3 sequence: CASMGQGAGYGYTF. In DNA, the CDR3 is TGTGCCAGCATGGGACAGGGGGCAGGATATGGCTACACCTTC.

This clone has a handful of counts. The chain links TRBV4-1 to TRBJ1-2, with a possible D match to TRBD1 (5 bases). The CDR3 covers 14 residues. CDR1 and CDR2 (germline): MGHRA, YSYEKL. V lost 0 bases and J 8 bases, leaving 13 bases between the germline ends. The CDR3: CASSQEGTLAGYTF. The DNA of the CDR3 is TGCGCCAGCAGCCAAGAAGGGACTCTTGCGGGCTACACCTTC.

The chain links TRBV5-1 to TRBJ1-4; 9 nucleotides agree with TRBD1. Germline lookup yields CDR1 SGHRS and CDR2 YFSETQ. Losses at the gene ends were 4 bases for V and 6 bases for J; bases not matched to a gene: 7. The CDR3 totals 15 residues. In DNA form, the CDR3 reads TGCGCCAGCAGCGACCCCACAGGGGGCGATGAAAAACTGTTTTTT. Translating gives CASSDPTGGDEKLFF.

This clone was seen once. The rearrangement links TRBV27 to TRBJ2-1; D gene uncertain. The V and J ends lost 0 bases and 6 bases respectively, with 9 bases between them. Germline CDR1 and CDR2: MNHEY and SMNVEV (reference sequence). The CDR3 runs 14 residues. The DNA of the CDR3 is TGTGCCAGCAGTTTATCTCGGCGGAGCAATGAGCAGTTCTTC. Translating gives CASSLSRRSNEQFF.

Here the CDR3 reads CATSREYGFTNTEAFF. The CDR3 bases are TGTGCCACCAGCAGAGAATACGGATTCACGAACACTGAAGCTTTCTTT. This chain connects TRBV15 to TRBJ1-1, with unresolved D. The CDR3 has 16 residues. V was shortened by 0 bases and J by 1 base, with 12 bases between the two germline ends. The germline V gene has CDR1 LNHNV and CDR2 YYDKDF (reference sequence).

The chain has TRBV19 and TRBJ1-2, with no clear D. The CDR3 covers 11 residues. Germline V gene data show CDR1 as LNHDA and CDR2 as SQIVND (reference sequence). Between the trimmed V and J ends, which lost 3 bases and 8 bases, there was a span of 7 bases. This chain's CDR3 is CASSMVGGYTF. CDR3 bases: TGTGCCAGTAGTATGGTTGGGGGCTACACCTTC.

CDR3: CASSSDIGSYEQYF. The CDR3 DNA reads TGTGCCAGCAGTTCGGACATCGGCTCCTACGAGCAGTACTTC. V gene TRBV27 combines with J gene TRBJ2-7, with D possibly TRBD1 on 5 matching bases. Germline assignment: CDR1 MNHEY and CDR2 SMNVEV (reference sequence). V lost 4 bases to trimming and J lost 0 bases, with 10 bases between them. This CDR3 is built from 14 residues.

The rearrangement uses TRBV30 and TRBJ2-5, with D uncertain. V gave up 2 bases and J gave up 5 bases, with 12 bases separating them. The V gene's germline CDR1 is GTSNPN and CDR2 SVGIG (reference sequence). There are 13 residues in the CDR3. In DNA form, the CDR3 reads TGTGCCTGGAGTATAAAGGGATCGGAGACCCAGTACTTC. Its protein is CAWSIKGSETQYF.

This rearrangement joins TRBV10-3 to TRBJ1-4; a possible D gene is TRBD1 (6 bases). V was clipped by 2 bases and J by 4 bases, with 8 bases between them. Germline values: CDR1 ENHRY, CDR2 SYGVKD. The CDR3 is made up of 14 amino acids. The CDR3 loop reads CAISEGQNNEKLFF. CDR3 bases: TGTGCCATCAGTGAGGGACAGAATAATGAAAAACTGTTTTTT.

This CDR3 reads CASSRVYNSPLHF. In nucleotides, the CDR3 is TGTGCCAGCAGTCGGGTCTATAATTCACCCCTCCACTTT. The V and J genes are TRBV7-2 and TRBJ1-6; D is unclear. Trimming cost V 6 bases and J 3 bases, with 6 bases left between them. In germline, CDR1 is SGHTA, CDR2 FQGNSA. This CDR3 is 13 amino acids long.

V and J are TRBV5-4 and TRBJ2-2; no clear D. This CDR3 contains 13 residues. V gave up 2 bases and J gave up 5 bases, with 7 bases separating them. Germline values: CDR1 SGHNT, CDR2 YYREEE (reference sequence). This chain's CDR3 is CASSLRVTGELFF. For the CDR3, the DNA is TGTGCCAGCAGCTTAAGGGTTACCGGGGAGCTGTTTTTT.

This chain connects TRBV5-1 to TRBJ1-1, with D possibly being TRBD1 (5 bases). Germline V lookup: CDR1 SGHRS, CDR2 YFSETQ. This CDR3 region has 16 residues. V was pared by 0 bases and J by 4 bases, with 16 bases between. The CDR3 DNA reads TGCGCCAGCAGCTTGGACCCTGGCAGGGTGAGCACTGAAGCTTTCTTT. Its translation is CASSLDPGRVSTEAFF.

The rearrangement joins TRBV11-1 to TRBJ2-2; a weak D match, TRBD1 (5 bases). The CDR3 runs 15 residues. The V gene lost 5 bases and the J gene lost 7 bases, with 17 bases spanning the gap. The germline V gene encodes CDR1 SGHAT and CDR2 FQDESV (reference sequence). Written as DNA, the CDR3 is TGTGCCAGCAGCCCACAGGTTAAGGGATTCGGGGAGCTGTTTTTT. It yields the protein CASSPQVKGFGELFF.

V is TRBV6-1 and J is TRBJ1-2; 8 positions agree with TRBD1. With 6 bases clipped from V and 7 bases from J, the junction kept 13 bases outside the gene matches. Germline V gene sequence: CDR1 MNHNS, CDR2 SASEGT. CDR3 length: 15 amino acids. CDR3 bases: TGTGCCAGCAGACCAAGACAGGGGTTGGTTACTGGCTACACCTTC. Protein sequence: CASRPRQGLVTGYTF.

Comments on this clone: It may be a read error: a sequence one base away is much more abundant. This CDR3 is also generated by other DNA sequences in the sample. The V gene is TRBV15, the J gene TRBJ2-5; 7 bases align to TRBD2. CDR3 size: 13 residues. Germline V lookup: CDR1 LNHNV, CDR2 YYDKDF (reference sequence). CDR3 protein: CATSRQGGETQYF. CDR3 in DNA: TGTGCCACCAGCAGACAGGGAGGGGAGACTCAGTACTTC.

The CDR3 DNA sequence: TGTGCCAGCAGTTTGAGATACAGGGCCCGGGGACAAGAGACCCAGTACTTC. This codes for CASSLRYRARGQETQYF. The rearrangement uses TRBV27 and TRBJ2-5, with D perhaps TRBD1 (6 bases). V was trimmed by 3 bases and J by 2 bases, leaving 19 bases between them. CDR3 length equals 17 residues. Germline V gene lookup returns CDR1 MNHEY and CDR2 SMNVEV (reference sequence).

The chain uses TRBV14 and TRBJ2-1, with TRBD2 matching 7 bases. The V segment lost 0 bases and the J segment 6 bases; nucleotides outside the gene matches: 8. Germline lookup yields CDR1 SGHDN and CDR2 FVKESK. The CDR3 sequence is 16 residues long. The CDR3 spells CASSQEMAGVRNEQFF. CDR3 DNA sequence: TGTGCCAGCAGCCAAGAAATGGCGGGAGTCCGCAATGAGCAGTTCTTC.

The rearrangement links TRBV9 to TRBJ2-2; D is possibly TRBD2 (5 bases). Germline V gene sequence: CDR1 SGDLS, CDR2 YYNGEE. Trimming pared 5 bases from V and 0 bases from J, leaving 8 bases between. The CDR3 spans 14 residues. For the CDR3, the DNA is TGTGCCAGCAGAGGACTTGCGAACACCGGGGAGCTGTTTTTT. It specifies CASRGLANTGELFF.

V usage is TRBV9 and J usage is TRBJ2-7, with D maybe TRBD1 (5 bases). This CDR3 comprises 15 residues. The V end was cut by 4 bases, the J end by 5 bases, with 19 bases between. CDR1 SGDLS and CDR2 YYNGEE come from the germline V gene. CDR3 coding DNA: TGTGCCAGCAGCCCCTACCCTAAGGGGCCGAACGAGCAGTACTTC. Its protein is CASSPYPKGPNEQYF. Full variable domain (rest looked up from reference TRBV9 and TRBJ2-7): DSGVTQTPKHLITATGQRVTLRCSPRSGDLSVYWYQQSLDQGLQFLIQYYNGEERAKGNILERFSAQQFPDLHSELNLSSLELGDSALYFCASSPYPKGPNEQYFGPGTRLTVT.

The chain has TRBV9 and TRBJ2-1; D is possibly TRBD1 or TRBD2 (6 bases each). The germline CDR1 and CDR2 sequences are SGDLS and YYNGEE. V lost 2 bases and J 5 bases, leaving 14 bases between the germline ends. The CDR3 consists of 15 residues. The CDR3 here is CASSVDGGVHNEQFF. The DNA of the CDR3 is TGTGCCAGCAGCGTTGACGGGGGCGTACACAATGAGCAGTTCTTC.

V and J are TRBV9 and TRBJ2-7; TRBD2 agrees at 7 bases. This CDR3 spans 15 amino acids. V lost 0 bases, J lost 1 base, and 4 bases stayed unmatched. Germline V gene lookup returns CDR1 SGDLS and CDR2 YYNGEE. The CDR3 sequence: CASSVGLAESYEQYF. CDR3 sequence (DNA): TGTGCCAGCAGCGTAGGCCTAGCGGAGTCCTACGAGCAGTACTTC.

This chain links TRBV27 with TRBJ1-4; D uncertain. CDR3 length equals 13 residues. The V gene lost 4 bases and the J gene lost 8 bases, with 11 bases spanning the gap. The germline V gene encodes CDR1 MNHEY and CDR2 SMNVEV (reference sequence). The CDR3 DNA reads TGTGCCAGCAGTTCCGGGAGAGGCGAAAAACTGTTTTTT. As protein: CASSSGRGEKLFF.

V and J are TRBV28 and TRBJ2-7; D is unresolved. CDR3 length equals 14 residues. The V gene lost 2 bases and the J gene lost 6 bases, with 14 bases spanning the gap. The V gene's germline CDR1 is MDHEN and CDR2 SYDVKM. CDR3 DNA: TGTGCCAGCAGTTTAGTGTCGGGTTACCTCGAGCAGTACTTC. It encodes CASSLVSGYLEQYF.

The gene calls are TRBV6-1 and TRBJ2-5; 9 bases fit TRBD2. This CDR3 contains 14 residues. Germline CDR1 MNHNS, CDR2 SASEGT. V lost 2 bases, J lost 4 bases, and 2 bases stayed unmatched. The CDR3 sequence is CASSESGLAETQYF. CDR3 coding DNA: TGTGCCAGCAGTGAATCGGGACTAGCAGAGACCCAGTACTTC.

The count of this clone is one. The chain carries TRBV9 and TRBJ2-1; 7 bases map to TRBD1. Germline loops: CDR1 SGDLS, CDR2 YYNGEE. The V and J ends lost 3 bases and 0 bases, in that order; junction bases with no gene match: 3. The CDR3 is 15 amino acids. CDR3: CASSATGSSYNEQFF. The CDR3 DNA sequence: TGTGCCAGCAGCGCGACAGGGTCCTCCTACAATGAGCAGTTCTTC.

This chain joins TRBV6-5 and TRBJ2-1, with TRBD1 matching over 7 bases. The J segment lost 2 bases and the V segment lost 6 bases, leaving 7 bases of the junction unmatched. The CDR3 loop spans 15 amino acids. Per the germline V gene, CDR1 is MNHEY and CDR2 is SVGAGI. The CDR3 protein is CASSPQGGPYNEQFF. The CDR3 DNA is TGTGCCAGCAGCCCTCAAGGGGGCCCCTACAATGAGCAGTTCTTC.

The genes are TRBV28 and TRBJ2-3; the match to TRBD2 covers 10 bases. The CDR3 totals 17 residues. Germline values: CDR1 MDHEN, CDR2 SYDVKM. With 3 bases clipped from V and 0 bases from J, the junction kept 6 bases outside the gene matches. CDR3 in amino acids: CASSFKREGLSTDTQYF. The DNA of the CDR3 is TGTGCCAGCAGTTTTAAGCGGGAGGGCCTAAGCACAGATACGCAGTATTTT.

This clone has more than one count but fewer than ten. The genes are TRBV30 and TRBJ1-1, with no clear D. CDR3 length: 12 residues. V lost 8 bases, J lost 0 bases, and 10 bases lay in between. Germline V CDR1 and CDR2: GTSNPN, SVGIG (reference sequence). CDR3: CARGEMNTEAFF. CDR3 DNA: TGTGCCCGTGGGGAGATGAACACTGAAGCTTTCTTT. Combining the CDR3 with reference TRBV30 and TRBJ1-1 gives the whole variable domain SQTIHQWPATLVQPVGSPLSLECTVEGTSNPNLYWYRQAAGRGLQLLFYSVGIGQISSEVPQNLSASRPQDRQFILSSKKLLLSDSGFYLCARGEMNTEAFFGQGTRLTVV.

The chain recombines TRBV5-8 with TRBJ2-2; D not resolved. Per germline, CDR1 SGHTS and CDR2 YDEGEE. This CDR3 is 14 amino acids long. V gave up 1 base and J gave up 7 bases, with 11 bases separating them. DNA of the CDR3: TGTGCCAGCAGCTTGCCGCTACCGGTCGGGGAGCTGTTTTTT. It codes for CASSLPLPVGELFF.

The chain uses TRBV21-1 and TRBJ1-2. TRBV21-1 is a listed pseudogene. The CDR3 covers 13 residues. The CDR3 spells CASSPRGGSGYTF. The CDR3 DNA reads TGTGCCAGCAGCCCTAGGGGGGGCTCTGGCTACACCTTC.

This rearrangement joins TRBV9 to TRBJ2-7; TRBD2 matches at 11 bases. The CDR3 has 17 residues. V dropped 4 bases and J dropped 3; count of bases not matched to a gene: 12. Germline V CDR1 and CDR2: SGDLS, YYNGEE. CDR3 protein: CASSQTVGTSGFYEQYF. CDR3 coding DNA: TGTGCCAGCAGCCAAACCGTGGGGACTAGCGGTTTCTACGAGCAGTACTTC.